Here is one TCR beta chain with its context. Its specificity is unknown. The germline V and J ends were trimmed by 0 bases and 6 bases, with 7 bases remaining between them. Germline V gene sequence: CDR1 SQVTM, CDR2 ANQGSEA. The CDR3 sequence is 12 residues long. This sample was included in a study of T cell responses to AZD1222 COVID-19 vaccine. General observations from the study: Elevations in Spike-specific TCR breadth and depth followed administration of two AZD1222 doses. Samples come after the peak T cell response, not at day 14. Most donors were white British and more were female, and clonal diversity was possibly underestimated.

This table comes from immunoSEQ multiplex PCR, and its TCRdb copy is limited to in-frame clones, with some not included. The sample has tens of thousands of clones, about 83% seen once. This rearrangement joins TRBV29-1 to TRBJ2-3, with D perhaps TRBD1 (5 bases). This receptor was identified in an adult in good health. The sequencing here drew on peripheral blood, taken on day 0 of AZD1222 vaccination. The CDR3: CSVEERGDTQYF. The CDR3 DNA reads TGCAGCGTTGAAGAAAGGGGTGATACGCAGTATTTT.